The 15 T cell receptor beta chains presented below share a single source sample, sequenced in a study of blood T cell repertoires in COVID-19. The repertoire was sequenced with immunoSEQ multiplex PCR; TCRdb's copy has only in-frame clones and lacks some. The repertoire holds some 160,000 clones, with roughly 91% as singletons. The sample consisted of peripheral blood. The receptor set was obtained from a man aged 45-65 years who had recovered from COVID-19.

The chain recombines TRBV5-1 with TRBJ2-4; TRBD1 matches at 10 bases. There are 16 residues in the CDR3. Trimming at V came to 3 bases and at J to 0 bases, leaving 3 bases not matched to a gene. The germline V gene encodes CDR1 SGHRS and CDR2 YFSETQ. CDR3 nucleotides: TGCGCCAGCAGCTCGGGACAGGGGAGAGCCAAAAACATTCAGTACTTC. As protein: CASSSGQGRAKNIQYF.

This chain joins TRBV5-5 and TRBJ2-7, with 7 bases identical to TRBD1. CDR1 is SGHKS and CDR2 is YYEKEE in the germline V gene (reference sequence). J lost 7 bases, V lost 4 bases, and 8 bases had no gene match. CDR3 length: 13 residues. This chain's CDR3 is CASSGQVLGEQYF. The CDR3 DNA is TGTGCCAGCAGCGGACAGGTTTTGGGGGAGCAGTACTTC.

This clone is a singleton in its sample. The chain joins TRBV7-2 to TRBJ2-7, with D maybe TRBD1 (6 bases). V dropped 1 base and J dropped 3 bases, with 13 bases sitting between them. The germline V gene has CDR1 SGHTA and CDR2 FQGNSA. This CDR3 spans 15 amino acids. The CDR3 coding sequence is TGTGCCAGCAGCTTAGGATCGGACAGCCACTACGAGCAGTACTTC. It yields the protein CASSLGSDSHYEQYF.

The V and J genes are TRBV6-6 and TRBJ1-2; D is ambiguous. This CDR3 contains 14 residues. Trimming took off 0 bases at V and 4 bases at J, with 9 bases between the two ends. Germline CDR1 reads MNHNY; CDR2 reads SVGAGI (reference sequence). The CDR3 DNA is TGTGCCAGCAGTTACTCGACGGGGTTCTATGGCTACACCTTC. Translating gives CASSYSTGFYGYTF.

The chain is built from TRBV20-1 and TRBJ1-5; D is possibly TRBD1 (5 bases). The CDR3 is made up of 12 amino acids. Germline values: CDR1 DFQATT, CDR2 SNEGSKA (reference sequence). The V and J ends lost 3 bases and 6 bases respectively, with 9 bases between them. CDR3 loop: CSASRGFQPQHF. The CDR3 nucleotides read TGCAGTGCTAGTCGGGGGTTTCAGCCCCAGCATTTT.

V usage is TRBV7-8 and J usage is TRBJ1-5; 7 bases are a match to TRBD1. Germline CDR1 is SGHVS and CDR2 is FQNEAQ. This CDR3 is 19 amino acids long. The V gene end was trimmed by 3 bases and the J gene end by 5 bases; junction bases not matched to a gene: 19. The CDR3 coding sequence is TGTGCCAGCAGCTTTCAGGGGGAATACTCCTTGAAAGGTTATCAGCCCCAGCATTTT. It codes for CASSFQGEYSLKGYQPQHF.

This sequence joins TRBV28 and TRBJ2-2, with D hard to call. Trimming removed 2 bases from V and 3 bases from J, with 7 bases in between. This CDR3 region has 14 residues. Germline loops: CDR1 MDHEN, CDR2 SYDVKM. Written as DNA, the CDR3 is TGTGCCAGCAGTTTAAGTTTAGACACCGGGGAGCTGTTTTTT. This codes for CASSLSLDTGELFF.

This clone was observed a single time. The CDR3 DNA is TGTGCCAGCAGCCAAGAGCCGTACGGGGCTGAAGCTTTCTTT. It is translated as CASSQEPYGAEAFF. The chain is built from TRBV3-1 (or the pseudogene TRBV3-2) and TRBJ1-1; D is ambiguous. V lost 0 bases and J lost 6, with 11 bases in between. Germline V lookup: CDR1 LGHDT, CDR2 YNNKEL (reference sequence). The CDR3 is 14 amino acids.

The chain has TRBV28 and TRBJ1-3; D might be TRBD1 (6 bases). CDR1 is MDHEN and CDR2 is SYDVKM in the germline V gene. The CDR3 totals 16 residues. The V end lost 4 bases, the J end lost 0 bases, and 13 bases lay between the germline ends. The CDR3 loop is CASSWGGLHSGNTIYF. Written as DNA, the CDR3 is TGTGCCAGCAGTTGGGGGGGGCTTCACTCTGGAAACACCATATATTTT.

The chain links TRBV6-2 or TRBV6-3 to TRBJ1-5, with 8 bases lining up with TRBD1. The CDR3 is 14 amino acids. The germline V gene encodes CDR1 MNHEY and CDR2 SVGEGT. The junction had 2 bases not matched to a gene; V was cut back by 5 bases and J by 2 bases. The CDR3 here is CASSPTGGNQPQHF. The CDR3 DNA follows: TGTGCCAGCAGTCCGACAGGGGGCAATCAGCCCCAGCATTTT.

The chain carries TRBV7-2 and TRBJ2-3; 9 positions match TRBD1. This CDR3 is 16 amino acids long. Per germline, CDR1 SGHTA and CDR2 FQGNSA. V gave up 3 bases and J gave up 2 bases; unmatched junction bases: 6. The CDR3 sequence is CASSFGTGTITDTQYF. CDR3 sequence (DNA): TGTGCCAGCAGCTTTGGGACAGGGACAATCACAGATACGCAGTATTTT.

The J gene is TRBJ2-7, the V gene TRBV21-1; the table's TRBD2 call for D was not verified on the DNA. TRBV21-1 is shown as a pseudogene. This CDR3 region has 18 residues. The CDR3 sequence is CASSKEGLAGGLSYEQYF. The CDR3 nucleotides are TGTGCCAGCAGCAAAGAGGGCCTAGCGGGGGGCCTCTCCTACGAGCAGTACTTC.

This CDR3 is CASSIQGVLNSPLHF. CDR3 bases: TGTGCCAGTAGTATTCAGGGGGTGCTAAATTCACCCCTCCACTTT. The chain is built from TRBV19 and TRBJ1-6, with 7 positions matching TRBD1. CDR1 is LNHDA and CDR2 is SQIVND in the germline V gene (reference sequence). This CDR3 comprises 15 residues. The junction had 6 bases not matched to a gene; V was cut back by 3 bases and J by 7 bases.

V and J are TRBV27 and TRBJ2-2; D not certain. The CDR3 sequence is 13 residues long. Germline assignment: CDR1 MNHEY and CDR2 SMNVEV (reference sequence). V was clipped by 6 bases and J by 1 base, with 6 bases between them. CDR3 protein: CASRLRNTGELFF. CDR3 DNA: TGTGCCAGCAGACTTAGGAACACCGGGGAGCTGTTTTTT.

The chain joins TRBV5-4 to TRBJ1-6; unclear D gene. The CDR3 consists of 12 residues. V lost 9 bases and J lost 7, with 11 bases in between. The germline gives CDR1 SGHNT, CDR2 YYREEE (reference sequence). This CDR3 reads CATNGNNSPLHF. CDR3 nucleotides: TGTGCCACCAACGGGAACAATTCACCCCTCCACTTT.